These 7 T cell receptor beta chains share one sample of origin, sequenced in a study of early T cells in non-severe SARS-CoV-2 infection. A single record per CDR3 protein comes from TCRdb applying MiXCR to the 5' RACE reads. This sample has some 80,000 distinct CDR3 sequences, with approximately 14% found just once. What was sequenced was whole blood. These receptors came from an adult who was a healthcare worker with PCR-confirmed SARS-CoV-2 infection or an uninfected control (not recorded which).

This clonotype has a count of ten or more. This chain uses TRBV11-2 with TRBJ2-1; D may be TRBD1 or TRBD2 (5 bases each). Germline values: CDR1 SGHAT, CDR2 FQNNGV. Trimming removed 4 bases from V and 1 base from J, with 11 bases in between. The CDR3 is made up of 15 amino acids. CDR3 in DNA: TGTGCCAGCAGCTCCCGGGACCCATCCTACAATGAGCAGTTCTTC. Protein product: CASSSRDPSYNEQFF. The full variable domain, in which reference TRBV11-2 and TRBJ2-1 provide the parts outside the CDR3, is EAGVAQSPRYKIIEKRQSVAFWCNPISGHATLYWYQQILGQGPKLLIQFQNNGVVDDSQLPKDRFSAERLKGVDSTLKIQPAKLEDSAVYLCASSSRDPSYNEQFFGPGTRLTVL.

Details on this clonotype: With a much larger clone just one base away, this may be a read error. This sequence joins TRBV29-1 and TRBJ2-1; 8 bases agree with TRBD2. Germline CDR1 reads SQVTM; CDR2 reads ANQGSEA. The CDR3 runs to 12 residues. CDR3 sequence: CSVETGGNERFF. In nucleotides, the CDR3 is TGCAGCGTTGAAACGGGGGGGAATGAGCGGTTCTTC.

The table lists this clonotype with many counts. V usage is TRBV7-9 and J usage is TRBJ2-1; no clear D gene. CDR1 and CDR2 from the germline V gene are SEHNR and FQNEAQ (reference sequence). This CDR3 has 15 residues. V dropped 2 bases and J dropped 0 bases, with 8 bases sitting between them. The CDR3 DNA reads TGTGCCAGCAGCTTACCCTTGAGCTCCTACAATGAGCAGTTCTTC. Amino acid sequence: CASSLPLSSYNEQFF.

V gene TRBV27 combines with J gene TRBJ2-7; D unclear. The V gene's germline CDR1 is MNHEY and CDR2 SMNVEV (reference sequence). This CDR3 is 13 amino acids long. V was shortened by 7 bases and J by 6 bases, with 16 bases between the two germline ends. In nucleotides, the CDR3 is TGTGCCAGCATGGAAGGCAGCGCCTTCGAGCAGTACTTC. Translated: CASMEGSAFEQYF.

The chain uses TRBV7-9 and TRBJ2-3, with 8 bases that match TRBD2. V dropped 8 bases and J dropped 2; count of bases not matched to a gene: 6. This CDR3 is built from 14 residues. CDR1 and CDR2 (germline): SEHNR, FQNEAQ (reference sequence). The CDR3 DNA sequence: TGTGCCAGCCCCGGGGGGGATTACACAGATACGCAGTATTTT. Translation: CASPGGDYTDTQYF.

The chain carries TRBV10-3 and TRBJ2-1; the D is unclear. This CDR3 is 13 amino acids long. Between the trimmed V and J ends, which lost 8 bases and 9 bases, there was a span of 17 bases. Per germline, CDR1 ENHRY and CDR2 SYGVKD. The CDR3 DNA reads TGTGCCATCTCGCCGACCGGGTTTGTTGAGCAGTTCTTC. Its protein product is CAISPTGFVEQFF.

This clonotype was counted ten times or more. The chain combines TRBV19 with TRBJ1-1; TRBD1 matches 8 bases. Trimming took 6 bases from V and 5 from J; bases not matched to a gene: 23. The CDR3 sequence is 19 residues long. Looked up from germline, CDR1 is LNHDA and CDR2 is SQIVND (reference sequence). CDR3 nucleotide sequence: TGTGCCAGTAGGAGGGACAGGTATGAGCGGGGGCCGGGAACGACTGAAGCTTTCTTT. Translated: CASRRDRYERGPGTTEAFF.